This T cell receptor beta chain derives from a study of T cell repertoires in cytomegalovirus infection. Findings of the study overall: CMV carriers having the relevant HLA were flagged by cumulative public TCR beta family frequency. HLA-C-restricted CMV clonotypes gave the most frequent clonotype in two of eight donors.

TCRdb called the reads again in MiXCR, with one record for every CDR3 protein. The table has 150,000 to 200,000 distinct CDR3 sequences, about 15% seen once. Ten or more counts support this clonotype. Its matching antigen is unknown. CDR1 and CDR2 from the germline V gene are MNHEY and SMNVEV (reference sequence). J was trimmed by 7 bases and V by 5 bases; bases with no gene match: 14. The CDR3 has 15 residues. The TCR sequence derives from a human donor in good health (CMV status not recorded). Some clones in this sample may be carry-over from other donors' samples. The J gene is TRBJ2-7, the V gene TRBV27; 7 bases agree with TRBD2. The source material was PBMCs. The DNA for the CDR3 is TGTGCCAGCAGTGCCCGGACTAGAGGGGCGAGGGAGCAGTACTTC. Protein product: CASSARTRGAREQYF.